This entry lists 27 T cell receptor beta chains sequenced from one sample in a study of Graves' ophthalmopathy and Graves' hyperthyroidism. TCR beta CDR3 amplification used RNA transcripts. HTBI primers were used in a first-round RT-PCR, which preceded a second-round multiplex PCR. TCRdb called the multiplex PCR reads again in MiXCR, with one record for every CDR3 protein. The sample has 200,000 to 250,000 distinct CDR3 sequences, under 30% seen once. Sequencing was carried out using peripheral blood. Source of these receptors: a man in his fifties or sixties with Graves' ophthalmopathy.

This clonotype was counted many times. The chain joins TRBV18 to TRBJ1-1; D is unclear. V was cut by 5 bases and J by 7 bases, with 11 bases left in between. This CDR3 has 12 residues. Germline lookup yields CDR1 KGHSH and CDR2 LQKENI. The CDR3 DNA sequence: TGTGCCAGCTCAACCCGGGAGGATGAAGCTTTCTTT. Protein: CASSTREDEAFF.

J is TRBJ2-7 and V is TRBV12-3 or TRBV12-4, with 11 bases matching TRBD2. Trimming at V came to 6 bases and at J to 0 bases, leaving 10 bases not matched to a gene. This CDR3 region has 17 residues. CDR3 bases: TGTGCCAGCAGCGGGACTAGCGGAATCCGTTCCTCCTACGAGCAGTACTTC. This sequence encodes CASSGTSGIRSSYEQYF.

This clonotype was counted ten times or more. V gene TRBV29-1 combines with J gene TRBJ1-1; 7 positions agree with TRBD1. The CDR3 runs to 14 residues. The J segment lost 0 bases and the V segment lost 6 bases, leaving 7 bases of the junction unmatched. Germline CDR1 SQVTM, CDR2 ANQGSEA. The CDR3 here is CSVDRSSLNTEAFF. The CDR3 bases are TGCAGCGTGGACAGGAGCTCGCTGAACACTGAAGCTTTCTTT. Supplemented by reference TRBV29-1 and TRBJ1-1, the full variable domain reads SAVISQKPSRDICQRGTSLTIQCQVDSQVTMMFWYRQQPGQSLTLIATANQGSEATYESGFVIDKFPISRPNLTFSTLTVSNMSPEDSSIYLCSVDRSSLNTEAFFGQGTRLTVV.

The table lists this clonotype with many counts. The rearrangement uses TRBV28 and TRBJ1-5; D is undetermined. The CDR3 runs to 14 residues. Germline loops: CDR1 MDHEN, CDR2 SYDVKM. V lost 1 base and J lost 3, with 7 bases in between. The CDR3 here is CASSLSADNQPQHF. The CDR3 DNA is TGTGCCAGCAGTTTATCGGCAGACAATCAGCCCCAGCATTTT. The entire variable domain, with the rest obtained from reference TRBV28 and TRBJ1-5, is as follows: DVKVTQSSRYLVKRTGEKVFLECVQDMDHENMFWYRQDPGLGLRLIYFSYDVKMKEKGDIPEGYSVSREKKERFSLILESASTNQTSMYLCASSLSADNQPQHFGDGTRLSIL.

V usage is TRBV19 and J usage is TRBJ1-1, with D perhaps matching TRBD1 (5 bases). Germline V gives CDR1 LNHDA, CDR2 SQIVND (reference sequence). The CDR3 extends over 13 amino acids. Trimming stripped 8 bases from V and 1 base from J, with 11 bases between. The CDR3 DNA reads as TGTGCCAGTGGGGCACGGCCGAACACTGAAGCTTTCTTT. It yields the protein CASGARPNTEAFF.

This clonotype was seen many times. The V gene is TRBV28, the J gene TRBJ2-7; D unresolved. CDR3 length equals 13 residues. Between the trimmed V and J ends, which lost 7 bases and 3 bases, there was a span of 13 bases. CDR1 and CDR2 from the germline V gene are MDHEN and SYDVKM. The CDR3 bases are TGTGCCAGCACCGACCCTTTGATCTACGAGCAGTACTTC. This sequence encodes CASTDPLIYEQYF.

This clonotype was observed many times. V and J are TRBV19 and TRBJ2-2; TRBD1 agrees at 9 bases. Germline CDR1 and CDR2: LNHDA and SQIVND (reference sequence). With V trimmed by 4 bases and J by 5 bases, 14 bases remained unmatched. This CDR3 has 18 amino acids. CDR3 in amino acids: CASSNRDRERRVTGELFF. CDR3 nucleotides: TGTGCCAGTAGTAACCGGGACAGGGAGCGGAGGGTAACCGGGGAGCTGTTTTTT.

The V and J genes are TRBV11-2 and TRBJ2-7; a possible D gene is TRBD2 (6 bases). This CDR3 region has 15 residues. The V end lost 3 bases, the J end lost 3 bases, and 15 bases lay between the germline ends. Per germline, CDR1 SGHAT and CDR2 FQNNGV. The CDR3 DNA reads TGTGCCAGCAGCTTTCCGGAGGGCGGAGGCTACGAGCAGTACTTC. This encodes CASSFPEGGGYEQYF.

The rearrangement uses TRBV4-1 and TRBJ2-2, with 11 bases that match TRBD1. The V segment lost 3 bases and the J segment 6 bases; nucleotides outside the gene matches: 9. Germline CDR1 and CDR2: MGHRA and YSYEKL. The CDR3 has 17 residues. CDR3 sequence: CASSHGQGAKEAGELFF. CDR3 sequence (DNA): TGCGCCAGCAGCCATGGACAGGGGGCGAAGGAAGCCGGGGAGCTGTTTTTT.

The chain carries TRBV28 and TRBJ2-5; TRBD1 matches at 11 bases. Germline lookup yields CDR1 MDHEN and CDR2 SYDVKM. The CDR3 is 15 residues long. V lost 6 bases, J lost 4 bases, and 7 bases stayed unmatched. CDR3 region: CASRLGQGVSETQYF. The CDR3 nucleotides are TGTGCCAGCAGATTGGGACAGGGGGTTTCAGAGACCCAGTACTTC.

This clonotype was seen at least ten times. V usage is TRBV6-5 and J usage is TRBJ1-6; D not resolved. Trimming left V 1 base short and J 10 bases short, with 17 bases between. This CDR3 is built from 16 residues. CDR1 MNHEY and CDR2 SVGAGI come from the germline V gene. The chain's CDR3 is CASSYFRRSVGSPLHF. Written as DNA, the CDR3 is TGTGCCAGCAGTTACTTTCGACGGAGCGTGGGCTCACCCCTCCACTTT.

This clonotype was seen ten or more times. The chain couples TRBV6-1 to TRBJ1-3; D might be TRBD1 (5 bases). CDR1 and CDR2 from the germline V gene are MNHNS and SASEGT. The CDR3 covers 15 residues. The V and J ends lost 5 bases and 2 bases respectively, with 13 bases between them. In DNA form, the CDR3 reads TGTGCCAGCAGTACCCTGGGGGGGGCTGGAAACACCATATATTTT. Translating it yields CASSTLGGAGNTIYF.

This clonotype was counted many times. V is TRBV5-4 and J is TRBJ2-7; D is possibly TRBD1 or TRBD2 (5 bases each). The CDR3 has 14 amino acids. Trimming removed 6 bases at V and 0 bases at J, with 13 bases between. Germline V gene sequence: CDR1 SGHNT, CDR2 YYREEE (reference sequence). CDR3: CASTPGPSSYEQYF. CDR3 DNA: TGTGCCAGCACCCCGGGACCTTCCTCCTACGAGCAGTACTTC.

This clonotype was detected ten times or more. DNA for the CDR3: TGCGCCAGCAGCTTAACAGGGGGCTACGAGCAGTACTTC. Its protein product is CASSLTGGYEQYF. The V gene is TRBV5-1, the J gene TRBJ2-7; 8 positions agree with TRBD1. From germline, CDR1 is SGHRS and CDR2 YFSETQ. V trimming: 2 bases; J trimming: 3 bases; junction bases outside the gene matches: 1. The CDR3 extends over 13 amino acids.

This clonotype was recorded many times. CDR3 region: CASSLAGGGGGYTF. Written as DNA, the CDR3 is TGTGCCAGCAGTTTAGCAGGGGGGGGCGGTGGCTACACCTTC. The chain couples TRBV27 to TRBJ1-2, with 7 bases fitting TRBD1. Unmatched junction bases numbered 7, after V lost 2 bases and J lost 7 bases. There are 14 residues in the CDR3. CDR1 and CDR2 from the germline V gene are MNHEY and SMNVEV (reference sequence).

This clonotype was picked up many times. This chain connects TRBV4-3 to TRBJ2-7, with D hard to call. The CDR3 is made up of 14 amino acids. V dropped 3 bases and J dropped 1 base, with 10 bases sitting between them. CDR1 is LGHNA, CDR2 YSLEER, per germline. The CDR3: CASSQEIGSYEQYF. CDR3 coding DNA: TGCGCCAGCAGCCAGGAAATAGGATCCTACGAGCAGTACTTC.

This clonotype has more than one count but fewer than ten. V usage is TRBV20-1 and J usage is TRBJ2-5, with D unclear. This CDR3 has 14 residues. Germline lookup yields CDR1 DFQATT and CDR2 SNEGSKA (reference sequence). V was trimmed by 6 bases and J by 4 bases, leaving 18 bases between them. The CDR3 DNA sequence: TGCAGTGCCAGCTTACCTTACGTGGGAGAGACCCAGTACTTC. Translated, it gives CSASLPYVGETQYF.

CDR3 in amino acids: CASSSAGGSSYEQYF. The CDR3, as DNA: TGTGCCAGCAGTTCGGCGGGAGGCAGCTCCTACGAGCAGTACTTC. The chain carries TRBV12-3 or TRBV12-4 and TRBJ2-7; the match to TRBD2 covers 8 bases. Trimming took 4 bases from V and 0 from J; bases not matched to a gene: 5. The CDR3 contains 15 residues.

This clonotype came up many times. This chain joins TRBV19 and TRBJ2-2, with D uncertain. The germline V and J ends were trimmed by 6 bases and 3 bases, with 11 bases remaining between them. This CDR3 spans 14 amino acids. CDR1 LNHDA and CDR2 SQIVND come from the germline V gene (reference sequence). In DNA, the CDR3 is TGTGCCAGTAGGCCCGGCGGACACACCGGGGAGCTGTTTTTT. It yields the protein CASRPGGHTGELFF.

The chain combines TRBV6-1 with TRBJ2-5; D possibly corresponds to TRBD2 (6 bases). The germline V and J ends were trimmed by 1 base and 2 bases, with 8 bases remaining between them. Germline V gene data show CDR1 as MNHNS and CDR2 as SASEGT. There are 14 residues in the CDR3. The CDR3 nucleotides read TGTGCCAGCAGTGAAGGGAGGGTACAAGAGACCCAGTACTTC. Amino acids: CASSEGRVQETQYF.

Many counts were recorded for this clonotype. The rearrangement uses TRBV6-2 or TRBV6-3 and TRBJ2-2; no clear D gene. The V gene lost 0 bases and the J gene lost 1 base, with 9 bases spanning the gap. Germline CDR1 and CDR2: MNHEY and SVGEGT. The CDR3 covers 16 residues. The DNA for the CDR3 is TGTGCCAGCAGTTACTCAAAAAGAGTGAACACCGGGGAGCTGTTTTTT. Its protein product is CASSYSKRVNTGELFF.

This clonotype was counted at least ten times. CDR3 residues: CASRAGAEETQYF. CDR3 coding DNA: TGTGCCAGCAGGGCAGGGGCCGAAGAGACCCAGTACTTC. J is TRBJ2-5 and V is TRBV6-5, with a tentative D call TRBD1 (6 bases). Trimming left V 6 bases short and J 3 bases short, with 11 bases between. Germline V gene data show CDR1 as MNHEY and CDR2 as SVGAGI. The length of the CDR3 is 13 residues.

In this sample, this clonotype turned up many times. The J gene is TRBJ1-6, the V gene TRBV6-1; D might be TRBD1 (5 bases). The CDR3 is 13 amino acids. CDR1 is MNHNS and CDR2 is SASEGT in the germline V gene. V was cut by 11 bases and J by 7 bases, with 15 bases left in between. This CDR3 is CASKEGPNSPLHF. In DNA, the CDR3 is TGTGCCTCCAAGGAGGGGCCGAATTCACCCCTCCACTTT.

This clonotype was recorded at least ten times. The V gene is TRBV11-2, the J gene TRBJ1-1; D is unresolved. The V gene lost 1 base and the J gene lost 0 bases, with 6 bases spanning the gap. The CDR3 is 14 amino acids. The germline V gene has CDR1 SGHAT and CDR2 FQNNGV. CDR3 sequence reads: CASSLVLLNTEAFF. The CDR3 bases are TGTGCCAGCAGCTTAGTTCTGTTGAACACTGAAGCTTTCTTT.

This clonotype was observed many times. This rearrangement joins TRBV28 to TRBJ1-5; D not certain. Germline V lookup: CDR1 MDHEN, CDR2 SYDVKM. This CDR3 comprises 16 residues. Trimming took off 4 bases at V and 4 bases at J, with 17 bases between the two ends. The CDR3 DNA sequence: TGTGCCAGCAGTTGGCTCCCGGCCGACGTGAATCAGCCCCAGCATTTT. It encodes CASSWLPADVNQPQHF.

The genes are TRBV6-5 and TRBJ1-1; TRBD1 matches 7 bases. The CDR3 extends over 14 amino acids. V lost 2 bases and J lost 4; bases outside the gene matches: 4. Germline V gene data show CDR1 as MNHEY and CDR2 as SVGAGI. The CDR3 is CASSYPTGTTEAFF. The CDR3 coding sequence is TGTGCCAGCAGTTACCCGACAGGGACCACTGAAGCTTTCTTT.

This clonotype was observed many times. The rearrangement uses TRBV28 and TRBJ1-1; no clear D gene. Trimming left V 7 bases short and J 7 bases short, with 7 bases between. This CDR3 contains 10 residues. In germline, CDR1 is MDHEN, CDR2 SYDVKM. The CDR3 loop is CASTKFEAFF. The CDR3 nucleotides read TGTGCCAGCACCAAATTTGAAGCTTTCTTT.